These 5 T cell receptor beta chains originate from one sample sequenced in a study of OX40 agonist ivuxolimab in advanced cancers. TCRdb's table, derived via immunoSEQ multiplex PCR, lists solely in-frame clones and lacks some. The table has fewer than 50,000 clones, 80% to 90% seen once. The specimen was CD4+ or CD8+ T cells sorted from blood, collected in a trial of the OX40 agonist ivuxolimab. These receptors all stem from an adult with an advanced solid tumor such as melanoma, head and neck, liver or kidney cancer.

The chain combines TRBV11-1 with TRBJ1-1; 10 positions match TRBD1. Per the germline V gene, CDR1 is SGHAT and CDR2 is FQDESV (reference sequence). The CDR3 covers 16 residues. V lost 5 bases to trimming and J lost 5 bases; unmatched junction nucleotides: 11. CDR3 bases: TGTGCCAGCAGCCCTGACAGGGGGCATGTGTGGACTGAAGCTTTCTTT. It translates to CASSPDRGHVWTEAFF.

The chain recombines TRBV7-8 with TRBJ1-2, with unresolved D. Germline V lookup: CDR1 SGHVS, CDR2 FQNEAQ. V gave up 1 base and J gave up 4 bases, with 7 bases separating them. This CDR3 spans 13 amino acids. CDR3 nucleotides: TGTGCCAGCAGCTTAGGCAGCCTCTATGGCTACACCTTC. Translating gives CASSLGSLYGYTF.

The chain is built from TRBV7-6 and TRBJ1-4; the D gene is possibly TRBD1 (5 bases). This CDR3 has 15 amino acids. Deletions cut 1 base from V and 8 bases from J, with 14 bases between. CDR1 SGHVS and CDR2 FNYEAQ come from the germline V gene. CDR3 region: CASSLESRGWEKLFF. CDR3 DNA: TGTGCCAGCAGCTTAGAGTCAAGGGGATGGGAAAAACTGTTTTTT.

The CDR3 here is CAWSFITGNEQFF. As DNA, the CDR3 is TGTGCCTGGAGTTTCATCACCGGGAATGAGCAGTTCTTC. The V call is TRBV30, the J call TRBJ2-1; D not resolved. The V end was cut by 2 bases, the J end by 7 bases, with 12 bases between. The germline CDR1 and CDR2 sequences are GTSNPN and SVGIG (reference sequence). The CDR3 consists of 13 residues.

Within the sample, this clone is medium-sized. The chain recombines TRBV4-3 with TRBJ2-3, with D perhaps TRBD1 (7 bases). The CDR3 runs to 16 residues. CDR1 and CDR2 (germline): LGHNA, YSLEER. V was pared by 0 bases and J by 4 bases, with 14 bases between. The CDR3 is CASSQDRAGGSDTQYF. The DNA for the CDR3 is TGCGCCAGCAGCCAAGATAGGGCAGGGGGGTCAGATACGCAGTATTTT.